This T cell receptor (beta chain) was retrieved from a study of shared clonotypes between healthy human individuals. Study-level results: Clonotype sharing among the donors was expected to vary with sequencing depth.

Comment on this clone: Antigen unknown.

TCRdb's table, derived via immunoSEQ multiplex PCR, lists solely in-frame clones and lacks some. Found here are about 2.4 million clones, roughly 93% of them singletons; the top ten hold 0.36%. Trimming stripped 1 base from V and 7 bases from J, with 13 bases between. Germline V gene data show CDR1 as MDHEN and CDR2 as SYDVKM. This CDR3 region has 15 residues. Sequencing was done on a sample of naive CD4+ T cells from PBMCs. Subset denoted: CD45RA+ positively selected. V is TRBV28 and J is TRBJ1-4; maybe TRBD1 (5 bases). The receptor was isolated from a man between 18 and 35 years old in good health. Some clones in this sample may be carry-over from other donors' samples. CDR3 sequence (DNA): TGTGCCAGCAGTTTATCAGCAGGGCGCGTTGAAAAACTGTTTTTT. This translates into CASSLSAGRVEKLFF.